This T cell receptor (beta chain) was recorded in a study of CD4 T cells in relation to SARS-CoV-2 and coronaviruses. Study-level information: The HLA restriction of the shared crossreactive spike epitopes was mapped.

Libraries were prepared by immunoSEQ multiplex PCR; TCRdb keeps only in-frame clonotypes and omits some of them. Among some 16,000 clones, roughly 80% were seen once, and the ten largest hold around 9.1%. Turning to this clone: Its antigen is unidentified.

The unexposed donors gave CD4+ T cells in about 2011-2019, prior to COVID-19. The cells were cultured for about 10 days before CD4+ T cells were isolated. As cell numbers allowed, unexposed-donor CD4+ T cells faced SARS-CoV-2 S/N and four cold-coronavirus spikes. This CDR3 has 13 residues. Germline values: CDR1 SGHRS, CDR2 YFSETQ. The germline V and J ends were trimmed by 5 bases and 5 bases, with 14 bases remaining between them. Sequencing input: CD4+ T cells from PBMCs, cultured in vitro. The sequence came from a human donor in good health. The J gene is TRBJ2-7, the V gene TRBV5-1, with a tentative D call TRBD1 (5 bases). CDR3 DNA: TGCGCCAGCAGGACAGATCAGTTTGACGAGCAGTACTTC. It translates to CASRTDQFDEQYF.